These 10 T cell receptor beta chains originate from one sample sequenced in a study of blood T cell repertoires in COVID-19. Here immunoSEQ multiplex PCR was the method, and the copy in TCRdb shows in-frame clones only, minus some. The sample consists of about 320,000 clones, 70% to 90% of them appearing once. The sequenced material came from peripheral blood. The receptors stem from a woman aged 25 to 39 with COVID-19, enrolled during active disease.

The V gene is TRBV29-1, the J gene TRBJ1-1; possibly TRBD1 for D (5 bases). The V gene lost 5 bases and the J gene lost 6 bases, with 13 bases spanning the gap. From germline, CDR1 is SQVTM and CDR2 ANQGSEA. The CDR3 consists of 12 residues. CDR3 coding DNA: TGCAGCGTTCTGGGACTTCAGCCTGAAGCTTTCTTT. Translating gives CSVLGLQPEAFF.

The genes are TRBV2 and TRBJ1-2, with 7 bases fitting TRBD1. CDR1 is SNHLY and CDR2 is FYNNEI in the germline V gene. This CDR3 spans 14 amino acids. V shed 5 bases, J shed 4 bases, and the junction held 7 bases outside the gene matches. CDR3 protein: CASSQHQGVYGYTF. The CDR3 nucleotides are TGTGCCAGCAGTCAACATCAGGGGGTCTATGGCTACACCTTC.

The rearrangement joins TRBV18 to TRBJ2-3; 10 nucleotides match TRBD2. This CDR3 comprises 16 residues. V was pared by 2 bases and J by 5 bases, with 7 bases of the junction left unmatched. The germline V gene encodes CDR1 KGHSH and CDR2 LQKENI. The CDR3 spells CASSPRLAGAGDTQYF. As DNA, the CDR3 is TGTGCCAGCTCACCAAGGCTAGCGGGGGCAGGAGATACGCAGTATTTT.

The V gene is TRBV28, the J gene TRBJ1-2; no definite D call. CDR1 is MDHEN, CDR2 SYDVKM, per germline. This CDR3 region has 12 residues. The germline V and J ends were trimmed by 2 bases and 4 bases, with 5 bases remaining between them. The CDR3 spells CASSLISYGYTF. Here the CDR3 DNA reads TGTGCCAGCAGTTTAATATCCTATGGCTACACCTTC.

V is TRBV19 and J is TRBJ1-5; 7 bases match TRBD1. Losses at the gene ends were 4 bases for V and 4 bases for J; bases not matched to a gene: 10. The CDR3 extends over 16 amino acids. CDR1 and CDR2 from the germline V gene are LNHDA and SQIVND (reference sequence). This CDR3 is CASSTTQGKVNQPQHF. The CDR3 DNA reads TGTGCCAGTAGTACGACACAGGGGAAGGTGAATCAGCCCCAGCATTTT.

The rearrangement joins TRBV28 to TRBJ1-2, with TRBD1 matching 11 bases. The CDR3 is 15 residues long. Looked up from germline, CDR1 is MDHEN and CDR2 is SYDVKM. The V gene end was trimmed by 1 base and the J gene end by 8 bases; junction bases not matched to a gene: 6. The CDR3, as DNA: TGTGCCAGCAGTTTATCCGGGACAGGGGGAAAAGGCTACACCTTC. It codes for CASSLSGTGGKGYTF.

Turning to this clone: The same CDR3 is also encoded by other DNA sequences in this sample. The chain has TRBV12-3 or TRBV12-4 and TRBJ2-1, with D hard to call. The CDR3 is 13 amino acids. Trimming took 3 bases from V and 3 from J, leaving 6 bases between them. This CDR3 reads CASSLASYNEQFF. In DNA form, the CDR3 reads TGTGCCAGCAGTTTGGCAAGCTACAATGAGCAGTTCTTC.

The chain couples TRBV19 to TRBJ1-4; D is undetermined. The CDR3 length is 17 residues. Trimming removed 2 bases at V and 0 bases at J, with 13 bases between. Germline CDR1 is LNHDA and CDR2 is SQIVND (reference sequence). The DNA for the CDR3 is TGTGCCAGTAGTATATTTCGTGGCTCTGCAACTAATGAAAAACTGTTTTTT. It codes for CASSIFRGSATNEKLFF. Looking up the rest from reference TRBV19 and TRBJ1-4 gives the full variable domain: DGGITQSPKYLFRKEGQNVTLSCEQNLNHDAMYWYRQDPGQGLRLIYYSQIVNDFQKGDIAEGYSVSREKKESFPLTVTSAQKNPTAFYLCASSIFRGSATNEKLFFGSGTQLSVL.

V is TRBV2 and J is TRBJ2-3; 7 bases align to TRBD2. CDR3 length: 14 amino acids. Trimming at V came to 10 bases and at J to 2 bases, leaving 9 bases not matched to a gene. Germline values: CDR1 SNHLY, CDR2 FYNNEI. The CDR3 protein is CATSSGIYTDTQYF. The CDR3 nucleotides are TGTGCCACATCCAGCGGGATCTACACAGATACGCAGTATTTT.

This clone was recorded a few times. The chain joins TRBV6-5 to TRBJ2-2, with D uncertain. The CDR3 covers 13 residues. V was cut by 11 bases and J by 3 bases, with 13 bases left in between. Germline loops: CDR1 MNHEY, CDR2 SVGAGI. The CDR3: CAARSGDTGELFF. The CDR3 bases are TGTGCCGCCCGATCAGGTGACACCGGGGAGCTGTTTTTT.